This TCR beta chain stems from a study of blood T cell repertoires in COVID-19. Overall study context: T cells, B-cell-depleted T cells, or PBMCs supplied cDNA or gDNA.

This clone has a single count. Sequencing was performed with immunoSEQ multiplex PCR; in TCRdb, only in-frame clones are kept and a portion is missing. Counted here are approximately 210,000 clones, roughly 91% occurring once; the ten biggest clones make up approximately 4%. The V gene lost 3 bases and the J gene lost 0 bases, with 9 bases spanning the gap. Germline values: CDR1 LNHDA, CDR2 SQIVND (reference sequence). The CDR3 is 15 amino acids. The chain carries TRBV19 and TRBJ1-5, with D perhaps matching TRBD1 (5 bases). This TCR came from a human donor in a cohort sampled during active COVID-19. The material sequenced was peripheral blood. The CDR3 nucleotides are TGTGCCAGTAGTATTCTCGGGGGTAGCAATCAGCCCCAGCATTTT. It is translated as CASSILGGSNQPQHF.